This T cell receptor (beta chain) was observed in a study of blood T cell repertoires in COVID-19. Across the whole study: The United States, Italy and Spain supplied acute and convalescent COVID-19 samples. In each case, the material was cDNA or gDNA derived from T cells, B-cell-depleted T cells, or PBMCs.

Clones were read by immunoSEQ multiplex PCR, and TCRdb kept only the in-frame ones, dropping some. The sample includes about 280,000 clones, approximately 83% of them seen just once. V dropped 8 bases and J dropped 6; count of bases not matched to a gene: 7. CDR1 is ENHRY, CDR2 SYGVKD, per germline. The CDR3 consists of 14 residues. The sequence was obtained from a human donor in a cohort sampled during active COVID-19. Source material: peripheral blood. The chain combines TRBV10-3 with TRBJ1-3, with TRBD1 matching 10 bases. The CDR3 protein is CAIGTGVNLNTIYF. CDR3 nucleotides: TGTGCCATCGGGACAGGGGTTAATTTAAACACCATATATTTT.